The clone carrying this T cell receptor beta chain was seen repeatedly, ten times or more. Its antigen is as yet unknown. The data were taken from a study of T cells in Graves' hyperthyroidism and ophthalmopathy. Study-level findings and limits: Most thyroid clonotypes expanded above 0.001 were also detected in blood.

The CDR3 contains 13 residues. The germline V gene has CDR1 MNHNS and CDR2 SASEGT. V lost 2 bases and J lost 1, with 5 bases in between. TCR beta CDR3 regions were amplified from RNA. Researchers ran a first-round RT-PCR on the TCR CDR3 using the HTBI primer set. In TCRdb, the multiplex PCR reads were re-called with MiXCR into one record per CDR3 protein. The repertoire holds around 620,000 distinct CDR3 sequences, with approximately 15% as singletons. 10 ml fresh peripheral blood yielded the PBMCs. The sequence was collected from a young woman with Graves' ophthalmopathy. The source material was blood. The chain carries TRBV6-1 and TRBJ1-2, with D hard to call. CDR3 residues: CASSEMVNYGYTF. The CDR3 DNA reads TGTGCCAGCAGTGAAATGGTTAACTATGGCTACACCTTC.